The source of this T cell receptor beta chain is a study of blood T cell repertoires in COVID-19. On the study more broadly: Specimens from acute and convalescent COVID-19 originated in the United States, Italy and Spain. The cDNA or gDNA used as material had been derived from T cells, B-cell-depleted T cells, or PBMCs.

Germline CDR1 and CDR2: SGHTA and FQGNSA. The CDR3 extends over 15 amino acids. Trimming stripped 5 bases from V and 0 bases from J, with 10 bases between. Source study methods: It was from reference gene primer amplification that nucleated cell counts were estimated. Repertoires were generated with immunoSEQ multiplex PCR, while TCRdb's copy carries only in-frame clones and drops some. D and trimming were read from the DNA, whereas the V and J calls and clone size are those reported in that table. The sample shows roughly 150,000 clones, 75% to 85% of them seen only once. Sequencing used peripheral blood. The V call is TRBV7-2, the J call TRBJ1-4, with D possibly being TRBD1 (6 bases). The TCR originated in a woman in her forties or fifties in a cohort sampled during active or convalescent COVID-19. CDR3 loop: CASSIGGATNEKLFF. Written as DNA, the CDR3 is TGTGCCAGCAGCATAGGGGGGGCAACTAATGAAAAACTGTTTTTT. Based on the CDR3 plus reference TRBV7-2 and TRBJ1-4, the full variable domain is GAGVSQSPSNKVTEKGKDVELRCDPISGHTALYWYRQSLGQGLEFLIYFQGNSAPDKSGLPSDRFSAERTGGSVSTLTIQRTQQEDSAVYLCASSIGGATNEKLFFGSGTQLSVL.